The 28 T cell receptor beta chains given below trace back to one sample, sequenced in a study of cytotoxic CD8 clonotypes in ibrutinib-treated CLL. Sequenced by immunoSEQ multiplex PCR; TCRdb stores in-frame clones only, minus some. The sample gives roughly 150,000 clones, more than 70% of which show up once; 3% to 3.5% is in the top ten. Material: PBMCs, obtained at disease progression, from a patient treated with ibrutinib. These receptors were obtained from a human donor with chronic lymphocytic leukemia.

The chain couples TRBV6-1 to TRBJ2-3; D is perhaps TRBD1 (7 bases). The germline CDR1 and CDR2 sequences are MNHNS and SASEGT. CDR3 length: 15 amino acids. The V and J ends lost 3 bases and 2 bases respectively, with 12 bases between them. CDR3 coding DNA: TGTGCCAGCAGTGAGCAGGGGGGCCACACAGATACGCAGTATTTT. It codes for CASSEQGGHTDTQYF.

The chain recombines TRBV5-1 with TRBJ2-1; D is perhaps TRBD1 (6 bases). Germline V lookup: CDR1 SGHRS, CDR2 YFSETQ. The length of the CDR3 is 14 residues. V shed 2 bases and J shed 2 bases, with 8 bases lying between them. The CDR3 DNA reads TGCGCCAGCAGCTTACAGGGAACCTACAATGAGCAGTTCTTC. Translated: CASSLQGTYNEQFF.

J is TRBJ2-1 and V is TRBV11-3; 7 nucleotides line up with TRBD2. V trimming: 3 bases; J trimming: 9 bases; junction bases outside the gene matches: 14. CDR3 length: 16 residues. Per the germline V gene, CDR1 is SGHNT and CDR2 is YENEEA. CDR3 nucleotides: TGTGCCAGCAGCTTGGTGGGGGGGGATGTAGCGGCTGAGCAGTTCTTC. It codes for CASSLVGGDVAAEQFF.

This clone appeared a few times. This rearrangement joins TRBV27 to TRBJ2-7, with a tentative D call TRBD2 (5 bases). Germline lookup yields CDR1 MNHEY and CDR2 SMNVEV (reference sequence). The CDR3 is made up of 15 amino acids. Deletions cut 3 bases from V and 0 bases from J, with 12 bases between. CDR3 sequence reads: CASSFSSGGSYEQYF. The CDR3 nucleotides are TGTGCCAGCAGTTTTTCGAGCGGAGGCTCCTACGAGCAGTACTTC.

The chain is built from TRBV11-3 and TRBJ2-3; TRBD2 matches 8 bases. From germline, CDR1 is SGHNT and CDR2 YENEEA. This CDR3 contains 17 residues. The V and J ends lost 5 bases and 0 bases, in that order; junction bases with no gene match: 10. In nucleotides, the CDR3 is TGTGCCAGCAGCACGTATGAGCGGGGGACTAGCACAGATACGCAGTATTTT. It translates to CASSTYERGTSTDTQYF.

The chain carries TRBV5-4 and TRBJ2-3; D remains ambiguous. Trimming shortened V by 6 bases and J by 2 bases, and 16 bases separated the two germline ends. The germline V gene encodes CDR1 SGHNT and CDR2 YYREEE (reference sequence). This CDR3 is 15 amino acids long. In DNA, the CDR3 is TGTGCCAGCACGCCAGGTACCGGTTCCACAGATACGCAGTATTTT. Translating gives CASTPGTGSTDTQYF.

V and J are TRBV30 and TRBJ2-2; TRBD1 is a possible D gene (6 bases). The CDR3 totals 14 residues. Between the trimmed V and J ends, which lost 0 bases and 4 bases, there was a span of 9 bases. From germline, CDR1 is GTSNPN and CDR2 SVGIG (reference sequence). The CDR3 bases are TGTGCCTGGAGTGTATTGGACAGCACCGGGGAGCTGTTTTTT. Translation: CAWSVLDSTGELFF.

The J gene is TRBJ2-5, the V gene TRBV5-1, with 9 positions matching TRBD2. Germline values: CDR1 SGHRS, CDR2 YFSETQ. The CDR3 runs 17 residues. Trimming took 1 base from V and 4 from J; bases not matched to a gene: 11. CDR3 region: CASSLYVIGTSLETQYF. CDR3 DNA sequence: TGCGCCAGCAGCTTGTACGTAATTGGGACTAGCCTAGAGACCCAGTACTTC.

The chain employs TRBV4-2 and TRBJ2-7; D may match TRBD1 or TRBD2 (5 bases each). The CDR3 consists of 14 residues. Germline-derived CDR1 and CDR2 are LGHNA and YNFKEQ. The V end was cut by 1 base, the J end by 4 bases, with 11 bases between. In DNA, the CDR3 is TGTGCCAGCAGCCAAGGAGGGGCTGGATACGAGCAGTACTTC. Amino acids: CASSQGGAGYEQYF.

The rearrangement links TRBV19 to TRBJ1-3; D gene ambiguous. Germline V lookup: CDR1 LNHDA, CDR2 SQIVND (reference sequence). This CDR3 has 14 amino acids. With 10 bases removed from V and 3 bases from J, the gap between germline ends came to 16 bases. CDR3 sequence reads: CATIKWGYGNTIYF. CDR3 coding DNA: TGTGCCACCATAAAATGGGGTTATGGAAACACCATATATTTT.

The chain links TRBV5-4 to TRBJ1-2; 7 bases line up with TRBD1. V shed 4 bases and J 4 bases; nucleotides not matched to a gene: 10. The CDR3 has 15 amino acids. CDR1 SGHNT and CDR2 YYREEE come from the germline V gene (reference sequence). CDR3 loop: CASSETDRQPYGYTF. The DNA of the CDR3 is TGTGCCAGCAGCGAAACGGACAGGCAGCCCTATGGCTACACCTTC.

This rearrangement joins TRBV7-8 to TRBJ2-6; D unclear. This CDR3 region has 14 residues. Per the germline V gene, CDR1 is SGHVS and CDR2 is FQNEAQ. With 6 bases removed from V and 0 bases from J, the gap between germline ends came to 6 bases. CDR3 nucleotide sequence: TGTGCCAGCAGACCGACCTCTGGGGCCAACGTCCTGACTTTC. It encodes CASRPTSGANVLTF.

The J gene is TRBJ1-5, the V gene TRBV19; maybe TRBD1 (5 bases). Trimming removed 3 bases from V and 2 bases from J, with 14 bases in between. The CDR3 is 16 residues long. Germline assignment: CDR1 LNHDA and CDR2 SQIVND (reference sequence). This chain's CDR3 is CASSMGRQGGNQPQHF. CDR3 in DNA: TGTGCCAGTAGTATGGGTCGGCAGGGCGGCAATCAGCCCCAGCATTTT.

The chain carries TRBV11-3 and TRBJ2-7; TRBD1 is a possible D gene (5 bases). V dropped 4 bases and J dropped 4 bases, with 11 bases sitting between them. Germline CDR1 and CDR2: SGHNT and YENEEA. The CDR3 extends over 13 amino acids. CDR3 loop: CASSSQDRYEQYF. For the CDR3, the DNA is TGTGCCAGCAGCTCTCAAGACAGATACGAGCAGTACTTC.

The V gene is TRBV11-2, the J gene TRBJ2-1; possible D gene TRBD2, 6 bases. The CDR3 is 14 amino acids. V dropped 5 bases and J dropped 5 bases, with 13 bases sitting between them. CDR1 and CDR2 (germline): SGHAT, FQNNGV. The CDR3 sequence is CASSAGTWHNEQFF. The CDR3 nucleotides are TGTGCCAGCAGCGCTGGGACTTGGCACAATGAGCAGTTCTTC.

This chain joins TRBV11-2 and TRBJ1-4; 10 nucleotides match TRBD1. After removal of 5 bases from V and 8 bases from J, the junction contained 5 bases not matched to a gene. This CDR3 region has 14 residues. Germline CDR1 SGHAT, CDR2 FQNNGV. The CDR3 protein is CASSLGTGVEKLFF. The CDR3 DNA sequence: TGTGCCAGCAGCCTCGGGACAGGGGTAGAAAAACTGTTTTTT.

J is TRBJ2-7 and V is TRBV28, with TRBD1 matching 8 bases. The trim removed 4 bases at V and 5 bases at J, leaving 1 base unmatched. The germline V gene encodes CDR1 MDHEN and CDR2 SYDVKM. The CDR3 is made up of 12 amino acids. CDR3 in amino acids: CASSSDRDEQYF. The CDR3 DNA is TGTGCCAGCAGTTCGGACAGGGACGAGCAGTACTTC.

This chain connects TRBV7-8 to TRBJ2-6, with 9 bases aligning to TRBD1. Germline V gene lookup returns CDR1 SGHVS and CDR2 FQNEAQ. J was trimmed by 0 bases and V by 2 bases; bases with no gene match: 5. The CDR3 spans 18 residues. The CDR3 DNA reads as TGTGCCAGCAGCTTAACCGGGACAGGGAGCTCTGGGGCCAACGTCCTGACTTTC. The encoded protein is CASSLTGTGSSGANVLTF.

This chain joins TRBV6-8 and TRBJ1-3; D is perhaps TRBD1 (5 bases). Germline values: CDR1 MNHGY, CDR2 SAAAGT. The CDR3 totals 16 residues. Trimming took off 6 bases at V and 4 bases at J, with 19 bases between the two ends. The chain's CDR3 is CASSPGAVRSGNTIYF. CDR3 DNA sequence: TGTGCCAGCAGCCCCGGGGCAGTTAGGTCAGGAAACACCATATATTTT.

This chain uses TRBV6-1 with TRBJ1-5; the D is unclear. The CDR3 extends over 14 amino acids. The germline V gene encodes CDR1 MNHNS and CDR2 SASEGT. Trimming took off 1 base at V and 16 bases at J, with 20 bases between the two ends. The chain's CDR3 is CASSEGYGPGGNHF. Written as DNA, the CDR3 is TGTGCCAGCAGTGAAGGGTACGGCCCCGGAGGGAATCATTTT.

The V call is TRBV5-8, the J call TRBJ2-2, with D unresolved. CDR1 is SGHTS, CDR2 YDEGEE, per germline. V lost 0 bases and J lost 7, with 4 bases in between. The CDR3 has 12 residues. CDR3 in amino acids: CASSLGGGELFF. The CDR3 DNA reads as TGTGCCAGCAGCTTGGGAGGCGGGGAGCTGTTTTTT.

The CDR3 sequence: CASTRHGGGETQYF. The CDR3 bases are TGTGCCAGCACAAGACATGGCGGGGGAGAGACCCAGTACTTC. This chain connects TRBV6-5 to TRBJ2-5, with 7 bases lining up with TRBD2. V lost 7 bases to trimming and J lost 4 bases; unmatched junction nucleotides: 9. Looked up from germline, CDR1 is MNHEY and CDR2 is SVGAGI. CDR3 length equals 14 residues.

The chain combines TRBV6-5 with TRBJ2-5, with D uncertain. The CDR3 runs to 11 residues. Trimming stripped 6 bases from V and 1 base from J, with 3 bases between. Germline V gives CDR1 MNHEY, CDR2 SVGAGI. The CDR3 DNA reads as TGTGCCAGCAGCACCCAAGAGACCCAGTACTTC. Translating gives CASSTQETQYF.

The gene calls are TRBV4-3 and TRBJ2-4, with 7 bases lining up with TRBD2. Germline values: CDR1 LGHNA, CDR2 YSLEER. The CDR3 totals 16 residues. V trimming: 4 bases; J trimming: 8 bases; junction bases outside the gene matches: 14. The CDR3 sequence is CASSRTYTSARYIQYF. In nucleotides, the CDR3 is TGCGCCAGCAGCCGAACTTACACTAGCGCGAGGTACATTCAGTACTTC.

V and J are TRBV19 and TRBJ2-1; TRBD2 matches 8 bases. With V trimmed by 0 bases and J by 0 bases, 7 bases remained unmatched. The CDR3 spans 18 residues. CDR1 is LNHDA and CDR2 is SQIVND in the germline V gene (reference sequence). The CDR3 loop reads CASSIEALRGVSYNEQFF. The CDR3 DNA is TGTGCCAGTAGTATAGAGGCCCTGCGGGGGGTCTCCTACAATGAGCAGTTCTTC.

The chain couples TRBV7-8 to TRBJ2-3; 8 nucleotides line up with TRBD1. Unmatched junction bases numbered 12, after V lost 5 bases and J lost 2 bases. Germline V CDR1 and CDR2: SGHVS, FQNEAQ. This CDR3 comprises 17 residues. The CDR3 region is CASSGGQDMRYTDTQYF. The DNA of the CDR3 is TGTGCCAGCAGCGGGGGACAGGATATGCGGTACACAGATACGCAGTATTTT.

Written as DNA, the CDR3 is TGTGCCAGCAGTCTATCCGGGAGCTATGGCTACACCTTC. Its translation is CASSLSGSYGYTF. The V gene is TRBV28, the J gene TRBJ1-2; no reliable D call. Germline values: CDR1 MDHEN, CDR2 SYDVKM. V was shortened by 5 bases and J by 4 bases, with 11 bases between the two germline ends. The CDR3 totals 13 residues.

The rearrangement joins TRBV4-1 to TRBJ1-2; D may be TRBD1 (5 bases). Trimming removed 1 base from V and 7 bases from J, with 22 bases in between. The CDR3 is made up of 17 amino acids. Germline lookup yields CDR1 MGHRA and CDR2 YSYEKL. The CDR3 nucleotides are TGCGCCAGCAGCCAAGCGGGGGTGGGGCAGGGCTCGGGTGGCTACACCTTC. Its translation: CASSQAGVGQGSGGYTF.